These 13 T cell receptor beta chains were all obtained from the same sample, sequenced in a study of T cell clones after liver transplantation. Clones were read by immunoSEQ multiplex PCR, and TCRdb kept only the in-frame ones, dropping some. The repertoire has around 100,000 clones, about 86% of them found once; the top ten carry 2.5% to 3%. This sample comprised CD4+ T cells from blood, obtained 47 months after liver transplant. Every receptor here comes from a human patient who received a liver transplant. Some of the T cells might come from the graft donor.

DNA for the CDR3: TGTGCCAGCTCGTCACAGGGACCTGCGGGGCCGTACTTC. Translation: CASSSQGPAGPYF. The chain recombines TRBV18 with TRBJ2-7, with D perhaps given as TRBD1 or TRBD2 (6 bases each). V lost 6 bases, J lost 12 bases, and 21 bases lay in between. The CDR3 runs to 13 residues. Germline CDR1 KGHSH, CDR2 LQKENI.

This sequence joins TRBV19 and TRBJ1-5; maybe TRBD1 (6 bases). CDR3 size: 18 residues. The germline CDR1 and CDR2 sequences are LNHDA and SQIVND (reference sequence). The V gene lost 6 bases and the J gene lost 2 bases, with 23 bases spanning the gap. CDR3 in amino acids: CASRVGDRSTGGNQPQHF. The CDR3 nucleotides read TGTGCCAGTAGGGTGGGCGACAGGAGCACCGGTGGCAATCAGCCCCAGCATTTT.

The chain links TRBV5-1 to TRBJ2-1, with 10 bases identical to TRBD2. Germline V CDR1 and CDR2: SGHRS, YFSETQ. V lost 4 bases and J lost 2; bases outside the gene matches: 3. There are 15 residues in the CDR3. The CDR3 reads CASSHGLAAYNEQFF. The CDR3 DNA reads as TGCGCCAGCAGCCACGGACTAGCGGCCTACAATGAGCAGTTCTTC.

This clone appeared once. The chain's CDR3 is CASSEARGVYEKLFF. CDR3 in DNA: TGTGCCAGCAGTGAGGCGAGGGGGGTTTACGAAAAACTGTTTTTT. The chain carries TRBV6-6 and TRBJ1-4; possible D gene TRBD1, 6 bases. V dropped 5 bases and J dropped 8 bases, with 18 bases sitting between them. Germline V gene lookup returns CDR1 MNHNY and CDR2 SVGAGI (reference sequence). The CDR3 loop spans 15 amino acids.

J is TRBJ1-2 and V is TRBV19; TRBD1 might be the D (6 bases). V was cut by 6 bases and J by 0 bases, with 8 bases left in between. The CDR3 totals 13 residues. CDR1 and CDR2 from the germline V gene are LNHDA and SQIVND (reference sequence). The DNA of the CDR3 is TGTGCCAGTAGAACAGGGACTAACTATGGCTACACCTTC. Its protein is CASRTGTNYGYTF.

The gene calls are TRBV7-9 and TRBJ1-1; D ambiguous. Germline CDR1 reads SEHNR; CDR2 reads FQNEAQ (reference sequence). The CDR3 consists of 13 residues. With 7 bases removed from V and 2 bases from J, the gap between germline ends came to 11 bases. CDR3 nucleotide sequence: TGTGCCAGCACCTCCTTATATAACACTGAAGCTTTCTTT. It translates to CASTSLYNTEAFF.

This clone was counted a single time. This sequence joins TRBV7-3 and TRBJ2-1; D gene unclear. Germline V CDR1 and CDR2: SGHTA, FQGTGA. There are 13 residues in the CDR3. Between the trimmed V and J ends, which lost 1 base and 13 bases, there was a span of 14 bases. The DNA of the CDR3 is TGTGCCAGCAGCTTAAATGGTGCAAGTTCCCAGTTCTTC. Translation gives CASSLNGASSQFF.

This chain uses TRBV12-5 with TRBJ1-1; D not resolved. Germline V gene data show CDR1 as LGHNT and CDR2 as FRNRAP. Trimming removed 8 bases from V and 1 base from J, with 14 bases in between. The CDR3 contains 14 residues. The CDR3 DNA reads TGTGCTAGTATGGGCGAGGGATCGAACACTGAAGCTTTCTTT. Its protein is CASMGEGSNTEAFF.

V is TRBV6-1 and J is TRBJ1-5; TRBD1 agrees at 7 bases. There are 15 residues in the CDR3. Germline assignment: CDR1 MNHNS and CDR2 SASEGT. With V trimmed by 6 bases and J by 2 bases, 7 bases remained unmatched. This CDR3 reads CASRSAGGGNQPQHF. For the CDR3, the DNA is TGTGCCAGCAGATCGGCAGGGGGTGGCAATCAGCCCCAGCATTTT.

The J gene is TRBJ1-2, the V gene TRBV5-6; 7 nucleotides agree with TRBD1. With 4 bases clipped from V and 5 bases from J, the junction kept 5 bases outside the gene matches. The CDR3 covers 13 residues. Germline-derived CDR1 and CDR2 are SGHDT and YYEEEE. The CDR3 region has the DNA TGTGCCAGCAGCCTAGCAGGGGGTTATGGCTACACCTTC. Translating gives CASSLAGGYGYTF.

The chain recombines TRBV28 with TRBJ1-4; no clear D. The V gene's germline CDR1 is MDHEN and CDR2 SYDVKM. This CDR3 region has 17 residues. Trimming cost V 3 bases and J 7 bases, with 21 bases left between them. CDR3 DNA sequence: TGTGCCAGCAGTTTTTTACCCTCAGCTGGGTTGAGTGAAAAACTGTTTTTT. As protein: CASSFLPSAGLSEKLFF.

The chain combines TRBV5-1 with TRBJ1-3; 7 positions match TRBD1. Trimming removed 6 bases from V and 4 bases from J; junction bases left unmatched: 16. Germline CDR1 SGHRS, CDR2 YFSETQ. The CDR3 runs 17 residues. The CDR3 DNA reads TGCGCCAGCACCCCGCTTGTCTCAGGGGGATCCGGAAACACCATATATTTT. Amino acids: CASTPLVSGGSGNTIYF.

The J gene is TRBJ1-2, the V gene TRBV5-4; no firm D call. This CDR3 region has 13 residues. The germline V gene encodes CDR1 SGHNT and CDR2 YYREEE (reference sequence). Trimming cost V 4 bases and J 1 base, with 8 bases left between them. CDR3 sequence (DNA): TGTGCCAGCAGCCTGGAAGTTAACTATGGCTACACCTTC. Translated: CASSLEVNYGYTF.